This T cell receptor (beta chain) was documented in a study of CD8+CD57+ T cells in acquired aplastic anemia. This clonotype was counted many times. Genomic DNA, serving as template, underwent TCR beta VDJ and CDR3 profiling. MiXCR was run by TCRdb on the reads, yielding one entry per CDR3 protein. In the table there are 310,000 or so distinct CDR3 sequences, around three fifths of which are singletons. All patients picked for sequencing had shown, by flow cytometry, an expansion of CD8+CD57+ cells. The CDR3 contains 16 residues. Germline V gives CDR1 SGHTA, CDR2 FQGTGA. V was trimmed by 5 bases and J by 7 bases, leaving 18 bases between them.

Material: sorted CD4+, CD8+, or CD8+CD57+ T cells (not recorded which) from PBMCs. The gene calls are TRBV7-3 and TRBJ1-6, with D possibly TRBD1 on 5 matching bases. This receptor was identified in a human donor with aplastic anemia. Here the CDR3 reads CASSPHGGGINSPLHF. The CDR3 nucleotides read TGTGCCAGCAGCCCCCACGGGGGAGGGATAAATTCACCCCTCCACTTT.